The subject of this entry is one T cell receptor beta chain. This entry comes from a study of T cells after yellow fever vaccination. The V end lost 6 bases, the J end lost 4 bases, and 9 bases lay between the germline ends. Per the germline V gene, CDR1 is GTSNPN and CDR2 is SVGIG (reference sequence). The CDR3 has 11 amino acids. The study made its TCR cDNA through 5'RACE template switching. That step introduced a universal primer site along with UMIs. TCRdb passed the 5' RACE reads through MiXCR, listing each CDR3 protein once. This table has 100,000 to 150,000 distinct CDR3 sequences, 8% to 10% appearing once.

This clonotype was sampled from a man younger than 30 who received the YFV17D yellow fever vaccine. V usage is TRBV30 and J usage is TRBJ1-1; D gene ambiguous. This specimen was CD8+ T cells sorted from PBMCs, taken on the day of the yellow fever booster vaccination. CDR3 amino acids: CACQVSTEAFF. As DNA, the CDR3 is TGTGCCTGCCAGGTGTCCACTGAAGCTTTCTTT.